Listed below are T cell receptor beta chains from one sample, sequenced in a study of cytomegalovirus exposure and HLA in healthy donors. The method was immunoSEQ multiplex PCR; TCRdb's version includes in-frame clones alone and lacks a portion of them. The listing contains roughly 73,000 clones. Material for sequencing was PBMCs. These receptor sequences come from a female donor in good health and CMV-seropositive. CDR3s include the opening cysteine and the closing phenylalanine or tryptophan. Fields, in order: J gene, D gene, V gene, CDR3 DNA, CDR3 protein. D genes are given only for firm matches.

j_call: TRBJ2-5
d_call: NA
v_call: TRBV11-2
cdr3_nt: TGTGCCAGCAGCTTAGAGCTAGTGGAGACCCAGTACTTC
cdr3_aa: CASSLELVETQYF

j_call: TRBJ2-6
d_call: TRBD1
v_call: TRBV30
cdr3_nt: TGTGCCTGGAGCGGACAGGGAACTGGGGCCAACGTCCTGACTTTC
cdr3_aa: CAWSGQGTGANVLTF

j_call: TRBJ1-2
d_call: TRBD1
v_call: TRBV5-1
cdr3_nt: TGCGCCAGCAGCTTGGTTACAGGGGCTGGCTACACCTTC
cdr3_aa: CASSLVTGAGYTF

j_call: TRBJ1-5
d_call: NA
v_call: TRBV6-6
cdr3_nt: TGTGCCAGCCGCGGAGGGGGGGAGCCCCAGCATTTT
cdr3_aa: CASRGGGEPQHF

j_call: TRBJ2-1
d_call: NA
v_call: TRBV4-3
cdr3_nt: TGCGCCAGCAGCCAAGATTCCGTTGGGAGCTCCTACAATGAGCAGTTCTTC
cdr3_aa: CASSQDSVGSSYNEQFF

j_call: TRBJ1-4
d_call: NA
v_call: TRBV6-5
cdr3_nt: TGTGCCAGCAGCGATAGGCCGGGAGGAGATGAAAAACTGTTTTTT
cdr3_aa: CASSDRPGGDEKLFF

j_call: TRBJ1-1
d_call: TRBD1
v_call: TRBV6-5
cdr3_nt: TGTGCCAGCAGTCGGACAGGGTTGAACACTGAAGCTTTCTTT
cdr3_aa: CASSRTGLNTEAFF

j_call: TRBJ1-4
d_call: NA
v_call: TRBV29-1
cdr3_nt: TGCAGCGTCACTCAGGGCCTTAATGAAAAACTGTTTTTT
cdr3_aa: CSVTQGLNEKLFF

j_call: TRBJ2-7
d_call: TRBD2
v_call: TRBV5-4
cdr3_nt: TGTGCCAGCAGCCCGGGACTAGCAATACACGAGCAGTACTTC
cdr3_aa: CASSPGLAIHEQYF

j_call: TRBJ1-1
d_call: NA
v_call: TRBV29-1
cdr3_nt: TGCAGCGCTATCGACTGGAACACTGAAGCTTTCTTT
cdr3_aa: CSAIDWNTEAFF

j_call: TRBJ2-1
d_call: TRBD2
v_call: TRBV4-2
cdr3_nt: TGTGCCAGCAGCCCGCCTGGCGGGAGTGGTCCCAATGAGCAGTTCTTC
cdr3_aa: CASSPPGGSGPNEQFF

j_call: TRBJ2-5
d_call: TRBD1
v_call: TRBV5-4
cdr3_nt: TGTGCCAGCAGCTTGGACTCCGGCCAGGGGGCTAGGGTGACCCAGTACTTC
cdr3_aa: CASSLDSGQGARVTQYF

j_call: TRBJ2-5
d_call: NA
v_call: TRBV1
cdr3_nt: TGCACCAGCAGCCAAGACCGGCGGGGTCACTGCCGGGAGACCCAGTACTTC
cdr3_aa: CTSSQDRRGHCRETQYF

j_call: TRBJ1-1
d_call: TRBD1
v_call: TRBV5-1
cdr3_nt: TGCGCCAGCAGCTCCGGACAGGGTGACACTGAAGCTTTCTTT
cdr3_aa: CASSSGQGDTEAFF

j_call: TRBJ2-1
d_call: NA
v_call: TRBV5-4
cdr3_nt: TGTGCCAGCAGCCCCCGTGGCGGTGTTAACAATGAGCAGTTCTTC
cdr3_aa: CASSPRGGVNNEQFF

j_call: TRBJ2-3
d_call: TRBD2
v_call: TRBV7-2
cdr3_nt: TGTGCCAGCAGCTTCCGGACTCGGGGGGCAGATACGCAGTATTTT
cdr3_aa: CASSFRTRGADTQYF

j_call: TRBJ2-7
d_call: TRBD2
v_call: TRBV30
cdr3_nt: TGTGCCTGGAGTCCCGGACTAGTTTACGAGCAGTACTTC
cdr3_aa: CAWSPGLVYEQYF

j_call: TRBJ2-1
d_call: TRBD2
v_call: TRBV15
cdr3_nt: TGTGCCACCAGCTCACGAACCGGGACTAGCGGGAGTAGAAACAATGAGCAGTTCTTC
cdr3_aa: CATSSRTGTSGSRNNEQFF

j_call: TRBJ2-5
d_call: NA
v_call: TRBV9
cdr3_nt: TGTGCCAGCAGCGACTCGGGGTCAGAGACCCAGTACTTC
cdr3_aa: CASSDSGSETQYF

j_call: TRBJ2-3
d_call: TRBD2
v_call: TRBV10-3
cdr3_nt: TGTGCCATCAGTGATACTAGCGGGAGTTTAGTGACAGATACGCAGTATTTT
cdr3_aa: CAISDTSGSLVTDTQYF

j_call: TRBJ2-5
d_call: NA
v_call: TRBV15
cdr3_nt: TGTGCCACCAGCAGAGTCATCACAGAACAAGAGACCCAGTACTTC
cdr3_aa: CATSRVITEQETQYF

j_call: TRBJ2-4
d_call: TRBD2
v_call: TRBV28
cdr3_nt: TGTGCCAGCAGTACCCGACTAGCGGGAGGCCAAGACATTCAGTACTTC
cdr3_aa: CASSTRLAGGQDIQYF

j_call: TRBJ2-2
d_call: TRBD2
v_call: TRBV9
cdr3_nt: TGTGCCAGCAGCGTAGAGACTAGCGGCACCGGGGAGCTGTTTTTT
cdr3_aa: CASSVETSGTGELFF

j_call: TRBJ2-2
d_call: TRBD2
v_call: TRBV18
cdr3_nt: TGTGCCAGCTCTACTAGCGGGGCAACCGGGGAGCTGTTTTTT
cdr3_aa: CASSTSGATGELFF

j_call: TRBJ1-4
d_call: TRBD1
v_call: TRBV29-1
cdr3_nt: TGCAGCGTGGGACAGGGGCGTGAAAAACTGTTTTTT
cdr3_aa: CSVGQGREKLFF

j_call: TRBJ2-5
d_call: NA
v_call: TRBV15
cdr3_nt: TGTGCCACCAGCAGGGGGCGGGAGACCCAGTACTTC
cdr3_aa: CATSRGRETQYF

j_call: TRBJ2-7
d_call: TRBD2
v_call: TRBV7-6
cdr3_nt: TGTGCCAGCAGCCCGAGCGGGGGGCTTGGCGAGCAGTACTTC
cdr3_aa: CASSPSGGLGEQYF

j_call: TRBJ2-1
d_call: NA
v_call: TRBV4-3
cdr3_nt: TGCGCCAGCAGCCAAGATAAGAACAGTTACAATGAGCAGTTCTTC
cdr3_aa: CASSQDKNSYNEQFF

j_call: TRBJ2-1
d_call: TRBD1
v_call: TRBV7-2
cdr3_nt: TGTGCCAGCAGGACAGGGCCCCTCTACAATGAGCAGTTCTTC
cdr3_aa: CASRTGPLYNEQFF

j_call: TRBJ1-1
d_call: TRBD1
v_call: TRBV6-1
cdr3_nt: TGTGCCAGCAGTGTCGACAGGGTCATTATGAACACTGAAGCTTTCTTT
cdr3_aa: CASSVDRVIMNTEAFF

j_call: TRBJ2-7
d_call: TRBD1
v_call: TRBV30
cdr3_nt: TGTGCCTGGAAACAGGGGAGCTACGAGCAGTACTTC
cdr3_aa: CAWKQGSYEQYF

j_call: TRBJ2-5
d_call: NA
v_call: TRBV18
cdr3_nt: TGTGCCAGCTCACCAACCAGGGCAGTAGAGACCCAGTACTTC
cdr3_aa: CASSPTRAVETQYF

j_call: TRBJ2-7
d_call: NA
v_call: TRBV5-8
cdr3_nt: TGTGCCAGCAGCTTGGGTCTCCACGCTACCTACGAGCAGTACTTC
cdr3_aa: CASSLGLHATYEQYF

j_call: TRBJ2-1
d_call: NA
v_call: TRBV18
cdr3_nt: TGTGCCAGCTCACCATCCCCCGGGGGATCCTACAATGAGCAGTTCTTC
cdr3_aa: CASSPSPGGSYNEQFF

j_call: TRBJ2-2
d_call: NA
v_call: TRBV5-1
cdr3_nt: TGCGCCAGCAGCTTGGGAGGTCAGACCGGGGAGCTGTTTTTT
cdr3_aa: CASSLGGQTGELFF

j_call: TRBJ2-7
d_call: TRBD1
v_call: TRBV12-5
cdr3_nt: TGTGCTAGTGGTTTGGGGACAGGGACCTACGAGCAGTACTTC
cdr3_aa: CASGLGTGTYEQYF

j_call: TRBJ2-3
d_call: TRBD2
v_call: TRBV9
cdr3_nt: TGTGCCAGCAGCGTAAACAAGGGTAGCGGGAGTCTTAGAGATACGCAGTATTTT
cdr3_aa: CASSVNKGSGSLRDTQYF

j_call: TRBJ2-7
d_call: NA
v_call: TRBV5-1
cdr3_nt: TGCGCCAGCAGCTTGTGGCGGGGAAGCTCCTACGAGCAGTACTTC
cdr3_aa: CASSLWRGSSYEQYF

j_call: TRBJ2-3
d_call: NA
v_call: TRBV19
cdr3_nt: TGTGCCAGTAGTATAGGGTGGAGGTTCGATACGCAGTATTTT
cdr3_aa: CASSIGWRFDTQYF

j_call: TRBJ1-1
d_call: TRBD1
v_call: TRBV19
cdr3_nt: TGTGCCAGTAGTACCTCCGGGACAGTGGCTTTCTTT
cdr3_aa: CASSTSGTVAFF

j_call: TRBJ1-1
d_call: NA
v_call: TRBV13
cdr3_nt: TGTGCCAGCAGCTCAGAGAGGGCTGAAGCTTTCTTT
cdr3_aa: CASSSERAEAFF

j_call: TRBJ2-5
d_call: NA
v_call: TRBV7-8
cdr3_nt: TGTGCCAGCAGCTTATCCTGGGAGGCAGAGACCCAGTACTTC
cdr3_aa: CASSLSWEAETQYF

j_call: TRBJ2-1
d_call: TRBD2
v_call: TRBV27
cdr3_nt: TGTGCCAGCGGACCTCCTAGCGGGGGAAGTGAGCAGTTCTTC
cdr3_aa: CASGPPSGGSEQFF

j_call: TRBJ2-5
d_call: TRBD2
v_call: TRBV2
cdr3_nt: TGTGCCAGCAGTGGAATGAGCGGGGGGGCTGGGGAGACCCAGTACTTC
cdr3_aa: CASSGMSGGAGETQYF

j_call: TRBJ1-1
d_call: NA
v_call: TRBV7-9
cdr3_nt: TGTGCCAGCAGCCCTTCCCCGGCGGGCACTGAAGCTTTCTTT
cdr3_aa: CASSPSPAGTEAFF

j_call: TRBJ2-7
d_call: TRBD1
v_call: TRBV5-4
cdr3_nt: TGTGCCAGCAGCTTGGGGACAGGGGGCTACGAGCAGTACTTC
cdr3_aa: CASSLGTGGYEQYF

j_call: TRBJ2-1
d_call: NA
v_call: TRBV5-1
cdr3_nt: TGCGCCAGCAGCTTGGCCGGAGGGCCAATCAATGAGCAGTTCTTC
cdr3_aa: CASSLAGGPINEQFF

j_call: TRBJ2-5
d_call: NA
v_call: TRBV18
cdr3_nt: TGTGCCAGCTCACAGACAGCGGGAGAGACCCAGTACTTC
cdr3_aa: CASSQTAGETQYF

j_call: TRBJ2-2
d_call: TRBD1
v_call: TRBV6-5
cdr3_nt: TGTGCCAGCAGGGACAGGTTAGCCGGGGAGCTGTTTTTT
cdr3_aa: CASRDRLAGELFF

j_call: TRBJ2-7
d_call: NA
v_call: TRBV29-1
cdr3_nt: TGCAGCGTGGCCGCGGGACGGTACGAGCAGTACTTC
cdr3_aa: CSVAAGRYEQYF

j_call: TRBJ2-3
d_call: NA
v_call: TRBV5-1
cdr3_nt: TGCGCCAGCAGCCCCACACAGTTTGATACGCAGTATTTT
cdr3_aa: CASSPTQFDTQYF

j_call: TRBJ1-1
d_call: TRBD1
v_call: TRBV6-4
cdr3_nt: TGTGCCAGCAGTGATGGAGCAGGGACAGGGTTTGGGATAACTTTCTTT
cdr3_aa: CASSDGAGTGFGITFF

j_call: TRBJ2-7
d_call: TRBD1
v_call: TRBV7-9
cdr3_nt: TGTGCCAGCTCCGGGACAGGGGGCCACGAGCAGTACTTC
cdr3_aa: CASSGTGGHEQYF